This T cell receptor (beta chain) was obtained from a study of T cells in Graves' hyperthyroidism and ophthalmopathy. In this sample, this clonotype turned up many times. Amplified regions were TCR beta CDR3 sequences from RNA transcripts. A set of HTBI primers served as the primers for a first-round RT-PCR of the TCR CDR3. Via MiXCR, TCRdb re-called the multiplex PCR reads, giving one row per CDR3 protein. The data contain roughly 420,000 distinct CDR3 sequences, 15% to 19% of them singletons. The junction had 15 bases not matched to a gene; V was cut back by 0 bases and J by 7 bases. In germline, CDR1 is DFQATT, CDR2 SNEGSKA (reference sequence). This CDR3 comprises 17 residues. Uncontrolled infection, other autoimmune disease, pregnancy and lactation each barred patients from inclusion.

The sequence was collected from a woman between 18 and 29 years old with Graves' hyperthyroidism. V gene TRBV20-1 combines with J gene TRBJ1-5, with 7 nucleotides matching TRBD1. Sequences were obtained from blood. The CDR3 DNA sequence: TGCAGTGCTAGAGATACAGGATGGGACAGTCGGGGGCAGCCCCAGCATTTT. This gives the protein CSARDTGWDSRGQPQHF.